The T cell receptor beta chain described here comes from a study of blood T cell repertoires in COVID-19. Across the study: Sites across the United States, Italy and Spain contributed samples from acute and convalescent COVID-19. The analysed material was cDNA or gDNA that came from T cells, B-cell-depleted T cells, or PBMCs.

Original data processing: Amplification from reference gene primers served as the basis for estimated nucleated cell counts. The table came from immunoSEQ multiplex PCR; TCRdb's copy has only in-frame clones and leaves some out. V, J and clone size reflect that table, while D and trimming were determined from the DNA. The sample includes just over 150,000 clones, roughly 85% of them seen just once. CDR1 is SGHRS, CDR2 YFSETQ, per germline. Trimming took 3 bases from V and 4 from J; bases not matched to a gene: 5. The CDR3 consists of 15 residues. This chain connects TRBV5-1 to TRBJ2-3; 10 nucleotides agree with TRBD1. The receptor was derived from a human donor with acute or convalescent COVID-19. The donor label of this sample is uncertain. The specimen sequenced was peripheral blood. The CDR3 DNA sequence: TGCGCCAGCAGCTGGGGGGACAGGGGCCCAGATACGCAGTATTTT. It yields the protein CASSWGDRGPDTQYF.